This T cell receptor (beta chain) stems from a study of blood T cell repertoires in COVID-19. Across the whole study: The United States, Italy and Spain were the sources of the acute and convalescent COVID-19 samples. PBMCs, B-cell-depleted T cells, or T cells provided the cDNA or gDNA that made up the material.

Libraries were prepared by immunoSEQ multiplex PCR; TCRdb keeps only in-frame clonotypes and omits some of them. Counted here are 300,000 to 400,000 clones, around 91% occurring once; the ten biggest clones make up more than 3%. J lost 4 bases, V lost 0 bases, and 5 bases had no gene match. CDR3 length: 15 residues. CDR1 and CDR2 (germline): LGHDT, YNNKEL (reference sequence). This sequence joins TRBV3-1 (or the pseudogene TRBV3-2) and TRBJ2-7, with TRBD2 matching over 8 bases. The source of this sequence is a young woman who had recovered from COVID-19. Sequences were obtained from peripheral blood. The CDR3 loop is CASSQDPGRVYEQYV. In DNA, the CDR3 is TGTGCCAGCAGCCAAGATCCCGGGAGGGTGTACGAGCAGTACGTC.